This entry concerns a single TCR beta chain. Its specificity is unknown. The CDR3 has 13 amino acids. Germline CDR1 SQVTM, CDR2 ANQGSEA. Trimming pared 1 base from V and 4 bases from J, leaving 10 bases between. The PCR ran on 60 Vbeta and 13 Jbeta primers. Clones were read by immunoSEQ multiplex PCR, and TCRdb kept only the in-frame ones, dropping some. The sample contains roughly 120,000 clones, 70% to 80% of which appear only once. The sample belongs to a study of cytomegalovirus exposure and HLA in healthy donors. Findings and limits, study-wide: Analyzed later, most CMV-associated TCR beta chains appeared HLA-restricted.

The V call is TRBV29-1, the J call TRBJ1-2; perhaps TRBD1 as D (6 bases). The sequenced material came from PBMCs. This TCR came from a man aged 50 to 59 in good health and CMV-seropositive. CDR3 DNA: TGCAGCGTTGAAGGGACAGTCCGCTATGGCTACACCTTC. It is translated as CSVEGTVRYGYTF.